This T cell receptor beta chain came from a study of regulatory T cells in long-lasting Graves disease. Noted time point: newly diagnosed GD, antithyroid drugs for less than 3 months. Scientists built the TCR library using RNA that was extracted from PBMCs. Trimming shortened V by 4 bases and J by 7 bases, and 11 bases separated the two germline ends. Germline CDR1 SGHRS, CDR2 YFSETQ. This CDR3 is 12 amino acids long. This clonotype was counted many times. Its antigen is as yet unknown. TCR beta libraries were built with iRepertoire HTBI primers and Arm-PCR of CDR3 regions. In TCRdb, the multiplex PCR reads were re-called with MiXCR into one record per CDR3 protein. The sample yields about 540,000 distinct CDR3 sequences, roughly 13% seen once. Study-level findings and limits: The researchers studied only peripheral blood, not thyroid tissue. TRBV28, TRBJ1-2 and TRBJ2-5 were favored in persistent disease.

The same data also went into a second study, on T cells in Graves' hyperthyroidism and ophthalmopathy. As that study records: Within blood appeared most thyroid clonotypes that had expanded above 0.001.

Sequenced here: peripheral blood mononuclear cells (PBMCs), sampled at new diagnosis, from a patient treated with antithyroid drugs. The TCR sequence derives from a young man with Graves disease. V usage is TRBV5-1 and J usage is TRBJ2-5, with D uncertain. The CDR3 here is CASSDGLRTQYF. The DNA of the CDR3 is TGCGCCAGCAGCGACGGATTAAGGACCCAGTACTTC.